This entry lists 20 T cell receptor beta chains sequenced from one sample in a study of CD8+CD57+ T cells in acquired aplastic anemia (dated by TCRdb to the late 2010s). Patients chosen for sequencing had shown expansion of CD8+CD57+ cells by flow cytometry. Sequencing instrument: Illumina HiSeq 2000. Genomic DNA was used as template for profiling of TCR beta VDJ combinations and CDR3 sequences. TCRdb applied fastp at Q25 and MiXCR to the public reads, then kept only in-frame beta chains. CDR3 protein sequences are deduplicated, and each keeps its most common genes and DNA. The sample has 180,000 or so distinct CDR3 sequences on record, roughly 50% of them singletons. Of the sample, about 1.8% falls within the top ten clones. Sequenced material: sorted CD4+, CD8+, or CD8+CD57+ T cells (not recorded which) from PBMCs. These receptors came from a human donor with aplastic anemia.

This clonotype came up many times. The rearrangement links TRBV9 to TRBJ1-5, with D tentatively TRBD1 (5 bases). The CDR3 totals 14 residues. V lost 4 bases and J lost 0, with 8 bases in between. Germline lookup yields CDR1 SGDLS and CDR2 YYNGEE. The CDR3 bases are TGTGCCAGCAGCACGGGGACTAGCAATCAGCCCCAGCATTTT. Its protein is CASSTGTSNQPQHF.

The chain uses TRBV10-3 and TRBJ1-3; 8 bases match TRBD1. The V segment lost 4 bases and the J segment 0 bases; nucleotides outside the gene matches: 2. This CDR3 has 15 residues. The germline CDR1 and CDR2 sequences are ENHRY and SYGVKD. Here the CDR3 reads CAISGQGTSGNTIYF. Here the CDR3 DNA reads TGTGCCATCAGTGGACAGGGGACCTCTGGAAACACCATATATTTT.

Ten or more counts support this clonotype. The rearrangement joins TRBV5-4 to TRBJ2-1; 7 positions agree with TRBD2. The length of the CDR3 is 14 residues. The germline CDR1 and CDR2 sequences are SGHNT and YYREEE (reference sequence). Losses at the gene ends were 0 bases for V and 5 bases for J; bases not matched to a gene: 2. This chain's CDR3 is CASSLAGTNNEQFF. Here the CDR3 DNA reads TGTGCCAGCAGCTTGGCCGGGACTAACAATGAGCAGTTCTTC. Using reference TRBV5-4 and TRBJ2-1 for the parts outside the CDR3, the full variable domain is ETGVTQSPTHLIKTRGQQVTLRCSSQSGHNTVSWYQQALGQGPQFIFQYYREEENGRGNFPPRFSGLQFPNYSSELNVNALELDDSALYLCASSLAGTNNEQFFGPGTRLTVL.

This clonotype was detected many times. V is TRBV24-1 and J is TRBJ1-1; a weak D match, TRBD1 (5 bases). Trimming pared 1 base from V and 0 bases from J, leaving 23 bases between. This CDR3 has 20 amino acids. Germline V lookup: CDR1 KGHDR, CDR2 SFDVKD. CDR3 loop: CATSDFAGSGPPRVNTEAFF. The DNA for the CDR3 is TGTGCCACCAGTGATTTTGCGGGTTCGGGGCCCCCCCGGGTGAACACTGAAGCTTTCTTT.

V is TRBV29-1 and J is TRBJ2-7; weak D call: TRBD2 (5 bases). V was shortened by 1 base and J by 6 bases, with 13 bases between the two germline ends. Germline CDR1 and CDR2: SQVTM and ANQGSEA. CDR3 size: 13 residues. The CDR3 coding sequence is TGCAGCGTTGAAGTAACTAGATGGGGCGAGCAGTACTTC. Protein: CSVEVTRWGEQYF.

The chain couples TRBV5-1 to TRBJ2-3; 9 bases agree with TRBD2. The CDR3 totals 18 residues. Germline CDR1 reads SGHRS; CDR2 reads YFSETQ. V was clipped by 4 bases and J by 4 bases; unmatched bases: 16. The CDR3 nucleotides read TGCGCCAGCAGCCCTAATCTGGGCGGGGGGGGCCGCGCAGATACGCAGTATTTT. Encoded protein: CASSPNLGGGGRADTQYF.

This rearrangement joins TRBV24-1 to TRBJ1-4; D possibly corresponds to TRBD1 (5 bases). Germline-derived CDR1 and CDR2 are KGHDR and SFDVKD. Trimming shortened V by 4 bases and J by 5 bases, and 13 bases separated the two germline ends. This CDR3 has 15 amino acids. CDR3 in amino acids: CATSEGTEFNEKLFF. CDR3 sequence (DNA): TGTGCCACCAGTGAGGGGACTGAATTCAATGAAAAACTGTTTTTT.

The J gene is TRBJ2-7, the V gene TRBV20-1, with a weak D call TRBD1 (6 bases). Deletions cut 4 bases from V and 7 bases from J, with 14 bases between. CDR1 and CDR2 (germline): DFQATT, SNEGSKA (reference sequence). The CDR3 length is 12 residues. The DNA of the CDR3 is TGCAGTGCTATTCTGCAGGGGCGAGAGCAGTACTTC. Amino acid sequence: CSAILQGREQYF.

The chain has TRBV2 and TRBJ1-6; 9 positions match TRBD1. The CDR3 length is 14 residues. Looked up from germline, CDR1 is SNHLY and CDR2 is FYNNEI. V lost 4 bases and J lost 7; bases outside the gene matches: 2. CDR3 amino acids: CASSGGTGNSPLHF. The CDR3 region has the DNA TGTGCCAGCAGTGGTGGGACAGGGAATTCACCCCTCCACTTT.

The chain is built from TRBV10-3 and TRBJ2-1; D possibly corresponds to TRBD1 (6 bases). The V and J ends lost 0 bases and 12 bases respectively, with 12 bases between them. The CDR3 contains 13 residues. Germline V gene sequence: CDR1 ENHRY, CDR2 SYGVKD. CDR3 DNA: TGTGCCATCAGTGAGTCGAACAGGGTTGGGCAGTTCTTC. Translating it yields CAISESNRVGQFF.

This clonotype was recorded many times. The chain links TRBV11-1 to TRBJ2-1, with TRBD1 matching over 7 bases. Germline V CDR1 and CDR2: SGHAT, FQDESV (reference sequence). Trimming cost V 6 bases and J 7 bases; bases outside gene matches: 6. This CDR3 comprises 13 residues. CDR3 protein: CASRGQRGNEQFF. In DNA, the CDR3 is TGTGCCAGCAGGGGACAGAGGGGGAATGAGCAGTTCTTC.

This clonotype has only a few counts. V gene TRBV7-8 combines with J gene TRBJ2-7; D may be TRBD1 (5 bases). Trimming left V 9 bases short and J 2 bases short, with 17 bases between. Per the germline V gene, CDR1 is SGHVS and CDR2 is FQNEAQ. The CDR3 length is 14 residues. Here the CDR3 reads CASRDQGFPYEQYF. For the CDR3, the DNA is TGTGCCAGTCGAGACCAGGGCTTCCCCTACGAGCAGTACTTC.

V gene TRBV2 combines with J gene TRBJ2-7, with 12 bases lining up with TRBD1. The length of the CDR3 is 14 residues. The germline CDR1 and CDR2 sequences are SNHLY and FYNNEI. Losses at the gene ends were 6 bases for V and 3 bases for J; bases not matched to a gene: 3. The CDR3: CASRGTGGRYEQYF. The CDR3 coding sequence is TGTGCCAGCAGGGGGACAGGGGGCCGCTACGAGCAGTACTTC. Full variable domain (remainder filled in from reference TRBV2 and TRBJ2-7): EPEVTQTPSHQVTQMGQEVILRCVPISNHLYFYWYRQILGQKVEFLVSFYNNEISEKSEIFDDQFSVERPDGSNFTLKIRSTKLEDSAMYFCASRGTGGRYEQYFGPGTRLTVT.

The chain links TRBV19 to TRBJ1-1; D might be TRBD1 (6 bases). CDR3 length: 14 residues. The V gene lost 9 bases and the J gene lost 1 base, with 15 bases spanning the gap. Germline V gives CDR1 LNHDA, CDR2 SQIVND (reference sequence). CDR3 DNA sequence: TGTGCCAGCAGGGGAGGGGGACAGAACACTGAAGCTTTCTTT. It codes for CASRGGGQNTEAFF.

The rearrangement uses TRBV10-3 and TRBJ2-5; 7 nucleotides line up with TRBD1. The CDR3 loop spans 13 amino acids. CDR1 and CDR2 (germline): ENHRY, SYGVKD. V lost 6 bases to trimming and J lost 9 bases; unmatched junction nucleotides: 10. The CDR3 reads CAIRDRYNQPQYF. In DNA form, the CDR3 reads TGTGCCATCAGGGACAGGTACAATCAGCCCCAGTACTTC.

At least ten counts were recorded for this clonotype. The chain combines TRBV20-1 with TRBJ1-2; D is uncertain. CDR1 is DFQATT, CDR2 SNEGSKA, per germline (reference sequence). Deletions cut 0 bases from V and 4 bases from J, with 15 bases between. This CDR3 is built from 15 residues. CDR3 residues: CSARDPPAESYGYTF. CDR3 DNA: TGCAGTGCTAGAGATCCCCCCGCAGAATCCTATGGCTACACCTTC.

The genes are TRBV3-1 and TRBJ2-2, with 7 bases identical to TRBD2. CDR1 is LGHDT and CDR2 is YNNKEL in the germline V gene (reference sequence). V shed 5 bases and J 3 bases; nucleotides not matched to a gene: 3. CDR3 length: 14 residues. This chain's CDR3 is CASSGAGDTGELFF. CDR3 sequence (DNA): TGTGCCAGCAGCGGGGCGGGAGACACCGGGGAGCTGTTTTTT. The complete variable domain, with remaining parts taken from reference TRBV3-1 and TRBJ2-2, reads DTAVSQTPKYLVTQMGNDKSIKCEQNLGHDTMYWYKQDSKKFLKIMFSYNNKELIINETVPNRFSPKSPDKAHLNLHINSLELGDSAVYFCASSGAGDTGELFFGEGSRLTVL.

The J gene is TRBJ2-7, the V gene TRBV29-1; 8 nucleotides align to TRBD1. The CDR3 runs 16 residues. V shed 5 bases, J shed 4 bases, and the junction held 16 bases outside the gene matches. Germline values: CDR1 SQVTM, CDR2 ANQGSEA. CDR3 coding DNA: TGCAGCGTTTTGAGACAGGGGACAGCCAAGGGGTACGAGCAGTACTTC. As protein: CSVLRQGTAKGYEQYF.

This clonotype appeared a few times. V is TRBV28 and J is TRBJ1-2; D may be TRBD1 (5 bases). This CDR3 is 16 amino acids long. V was pared by 5 bases and J by 4 bases, with 20 bases between. Germline V gene sequence: CDR1 MDHEN, CDR2 SYDVKM. The CDR3 nucleotides are TGTGCCAGCAGTCACATGCCAGGGTCGATGGGCTATGGCTACACCTTC. Protein: CASSHMPGSMGYGYTF.

In its sample, this clonotype was seen many times. This rearrangement joins TRBV7-2 to TRBJ1-5, with D uncertain. Germline loops: CDR1 SGHTA, CDR2 FQGNSA. V was shortened by 1 base and J by 6 bases, with 13 bases between the two germline ends. The CDR3 is 15 amino acids. The CDR3 here is CASSLDRKALQPQHF. The CDR3 DNA follows: TGTGCCAGCAGCTTAGATAGAAAGGCCCTTCAGCCCCAGCATTTT.